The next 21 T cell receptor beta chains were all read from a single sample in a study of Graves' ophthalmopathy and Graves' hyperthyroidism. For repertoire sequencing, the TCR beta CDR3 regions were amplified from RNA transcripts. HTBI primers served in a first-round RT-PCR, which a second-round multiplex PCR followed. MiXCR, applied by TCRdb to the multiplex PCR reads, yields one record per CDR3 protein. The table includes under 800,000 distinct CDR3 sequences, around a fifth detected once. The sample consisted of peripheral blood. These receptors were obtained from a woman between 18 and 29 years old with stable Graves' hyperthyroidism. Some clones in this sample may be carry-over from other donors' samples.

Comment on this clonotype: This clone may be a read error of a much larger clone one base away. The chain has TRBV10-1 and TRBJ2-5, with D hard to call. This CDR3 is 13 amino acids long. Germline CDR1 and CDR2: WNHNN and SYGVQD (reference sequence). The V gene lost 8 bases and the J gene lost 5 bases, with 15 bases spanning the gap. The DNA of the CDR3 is TGCGCCAGCGGCAAGGACCTGAGGGAGACCCAGTACTTC. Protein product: CASGKDLRETQYF.

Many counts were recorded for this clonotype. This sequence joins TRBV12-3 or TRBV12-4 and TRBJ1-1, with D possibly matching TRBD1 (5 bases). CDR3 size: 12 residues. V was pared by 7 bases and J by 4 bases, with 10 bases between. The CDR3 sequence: CASNYGGTEAFF. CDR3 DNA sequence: TGTGCCAGCAATTACGGGGGCACTGAAGCTTTCTTT.

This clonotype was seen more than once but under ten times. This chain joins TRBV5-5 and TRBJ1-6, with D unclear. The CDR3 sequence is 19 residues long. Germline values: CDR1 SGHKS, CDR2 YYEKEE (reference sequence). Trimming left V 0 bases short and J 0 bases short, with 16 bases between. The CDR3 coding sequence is TGTGCCAGCAGCTTGGGAGGGTGGCAGCAGAGCTCCTATAATTCACCCCTCCACTTT. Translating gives CASSLGGWQQSSYNSPLHF.

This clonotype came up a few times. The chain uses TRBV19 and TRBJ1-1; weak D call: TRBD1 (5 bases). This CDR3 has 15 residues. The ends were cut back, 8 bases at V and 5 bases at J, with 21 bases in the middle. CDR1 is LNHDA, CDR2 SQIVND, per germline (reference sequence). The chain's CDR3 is CASRVQGGARTEAFF. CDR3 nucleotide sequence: TGTGCCAGTCGTGTCCAGGGTGGGGCGCGGACTGAAGCTTTCTTT.

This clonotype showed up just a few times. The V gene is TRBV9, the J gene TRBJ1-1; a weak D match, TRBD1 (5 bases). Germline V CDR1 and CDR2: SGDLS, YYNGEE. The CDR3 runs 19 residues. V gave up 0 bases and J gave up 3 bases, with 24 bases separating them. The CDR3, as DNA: TGTGCCAGCAGCGTAGGTCGTCAGGGCAGCGCCGGGTCGGACACTGAAGCTTTCTTT. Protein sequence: CASSVGRQGSAGSDTEAFF.

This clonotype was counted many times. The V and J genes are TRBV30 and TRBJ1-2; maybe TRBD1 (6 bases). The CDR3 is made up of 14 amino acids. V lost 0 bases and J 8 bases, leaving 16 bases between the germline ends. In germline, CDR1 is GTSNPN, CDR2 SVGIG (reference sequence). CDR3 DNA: TGTGCCTGGAGTGTACAGGGTGCAGGGTTCGGCTACACCTTC. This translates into CAWSVQGAGFGYTF.

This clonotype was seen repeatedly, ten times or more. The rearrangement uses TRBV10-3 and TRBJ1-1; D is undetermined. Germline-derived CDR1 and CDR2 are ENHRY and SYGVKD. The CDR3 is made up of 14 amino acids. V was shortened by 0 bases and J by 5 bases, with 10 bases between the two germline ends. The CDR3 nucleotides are TGTGCCATCAGTGAGTCGGTAGCGGGGACTGAAGCTTTCTTT. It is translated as CAISESVAGTEAFF.

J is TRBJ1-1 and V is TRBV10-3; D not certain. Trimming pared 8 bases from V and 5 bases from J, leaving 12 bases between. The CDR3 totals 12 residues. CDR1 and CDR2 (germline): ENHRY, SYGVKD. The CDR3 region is CAIGGRRTEAFF. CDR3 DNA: TGTGCCATCGGAGGGAGGCGGACTGAAGCTTTCTTT.

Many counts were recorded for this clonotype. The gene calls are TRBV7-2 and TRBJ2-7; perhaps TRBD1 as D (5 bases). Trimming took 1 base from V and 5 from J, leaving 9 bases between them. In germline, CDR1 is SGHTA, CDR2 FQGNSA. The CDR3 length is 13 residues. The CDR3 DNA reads TGTGCCAGCAGCTTAGGACAGTTGGACGAGCAGTACTTC. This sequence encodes CASSLGQLDEQYF.

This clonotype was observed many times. The CDR3 here is CASSMAGSRRYSGNTIYF. In DNA form, the CDR3 reads TGTGCCAGCAGCATGGCAGGTTCTAGGAGATACTCTGGAAACACCATATATTTT. The V gene is TRBV11-2, the J gene TRBJ1-3, with no clear D. The CDR3 has 18 residues. V was trimmed by 5 bases and J by 0 bases, leaving 20 bases between them. In germline, CDR1 is SGHAT, CDR2 FQNNGV.

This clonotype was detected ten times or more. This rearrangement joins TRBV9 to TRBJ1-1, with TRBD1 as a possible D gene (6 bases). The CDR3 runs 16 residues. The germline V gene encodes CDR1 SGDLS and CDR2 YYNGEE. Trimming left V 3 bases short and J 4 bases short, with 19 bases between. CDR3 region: CASSGVAGEFFTEAFF. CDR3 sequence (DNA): TGTGCCAGCAGCGGGGTGGCAGGGGAGTTTTTCACTGAAGCTTTCTTT.

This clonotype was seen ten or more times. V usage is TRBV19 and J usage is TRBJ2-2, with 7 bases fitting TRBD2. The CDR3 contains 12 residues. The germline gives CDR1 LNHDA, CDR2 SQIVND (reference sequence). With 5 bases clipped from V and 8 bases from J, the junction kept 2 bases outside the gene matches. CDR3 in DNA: TGTGCCAGTAGTCGGACTAGAGGGGAGCTGTTTTTT. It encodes CASSRTRGELFF.

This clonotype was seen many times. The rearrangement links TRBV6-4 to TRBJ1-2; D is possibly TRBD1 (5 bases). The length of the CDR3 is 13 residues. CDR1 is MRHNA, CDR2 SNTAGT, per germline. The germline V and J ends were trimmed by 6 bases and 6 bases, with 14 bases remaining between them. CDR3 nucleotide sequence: TGTGCCAGCAGAAAACAGGCACACCATGGCTACACCTTC. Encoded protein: CASRKQAHHGYTF.

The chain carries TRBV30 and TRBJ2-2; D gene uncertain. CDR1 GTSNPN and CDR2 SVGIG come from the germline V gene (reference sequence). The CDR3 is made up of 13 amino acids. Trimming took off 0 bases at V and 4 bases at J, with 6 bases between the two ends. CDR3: CAWSVQITGELFF. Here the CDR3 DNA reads TGTGCCTGGAGTGTACAAATCACCGGGGAGCTGTTTTTT. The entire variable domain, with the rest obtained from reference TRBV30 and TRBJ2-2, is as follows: SQTIHQWPATLVQPVGSPLSLECTVEGTSNPNLYWYRQAAGRGLQLLFYSVGIGQISSEVPQNLSASRPQDRQFILSSKKLLLSDSGFYLCAWSVQITGELFFGEGSRLTVL.

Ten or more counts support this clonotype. The CDR3 bases are TGTGCCAGCAGACCCCGGGACGGGGAAGCTTTCTTT. Protein: CASRPRDGEAFF. The rearrangement uses TRBV12-3 or TRBV12-4 and TRBJ1-1, with TRBD1 as a possible D gene (5 bases). The V and J ends lost 6 bases and 8 bases respectively, with 13 bases between them. The CDR3 is 12 amino acids.

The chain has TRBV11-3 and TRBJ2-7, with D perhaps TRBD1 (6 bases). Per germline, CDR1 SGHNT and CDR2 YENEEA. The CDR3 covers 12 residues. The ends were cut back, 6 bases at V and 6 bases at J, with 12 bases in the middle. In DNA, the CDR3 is TGTGCCAGCAGTAGCGCAGGGGTCGAGCAGTACTTC. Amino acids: CASSSAGVEQYF. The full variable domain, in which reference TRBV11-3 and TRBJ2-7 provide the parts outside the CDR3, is EAGVVQSPRYKIIEKKQPVAFWCNPISGHNTLYWYLQNLGQGPELLIRYENEEAVDDSQLPKDRFSAERLKGVDSTLKIQPAELGDSAVYLCASSSAGVEQYFGPGTRLTVT.

CDR3 DNA: TGTGCCAGCAGTTGGACAGGGGGTCACTATGGCTACACCTTC. Its protein is CASSWTGGHYGYTF. V is TRBV27 and J is TRBJ1-2; TRBD1 matches at 10 bases. The germline V gene encodes CDR1 MNHEY and CDR2 SMNVEV (reference sequence). Trimming at V came to 4 bases and at J to 3 bases, leaving 2 bases not matched to a gene. The CDR3 loop spans 14 amino acids.

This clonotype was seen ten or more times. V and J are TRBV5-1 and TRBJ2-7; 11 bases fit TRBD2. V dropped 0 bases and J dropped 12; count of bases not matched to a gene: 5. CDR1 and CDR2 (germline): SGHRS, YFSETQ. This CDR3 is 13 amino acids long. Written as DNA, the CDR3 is TGCGCCAGCAGCTTGGAAGTAGCGGGAGGGCCGTACTTC. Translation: CASSLEVAGGPYF.

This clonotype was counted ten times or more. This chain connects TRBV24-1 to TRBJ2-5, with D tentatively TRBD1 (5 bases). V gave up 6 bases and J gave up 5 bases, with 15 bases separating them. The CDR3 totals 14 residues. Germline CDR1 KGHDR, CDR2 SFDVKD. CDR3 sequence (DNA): TGTGCCACCAGTTCGCAGGGCGGTGGGGAGACCCAGTACTTC. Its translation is CATSSQGGGETQYF.

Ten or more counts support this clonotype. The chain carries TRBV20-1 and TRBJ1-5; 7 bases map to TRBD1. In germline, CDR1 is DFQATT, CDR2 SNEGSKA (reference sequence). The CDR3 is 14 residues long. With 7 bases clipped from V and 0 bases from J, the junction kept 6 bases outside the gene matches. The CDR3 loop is CSVDRQVSNQPQHF. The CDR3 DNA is TGCAGTGTGGACAGGCAAGTTAGCAATCAGCCCCAGCATTTT.

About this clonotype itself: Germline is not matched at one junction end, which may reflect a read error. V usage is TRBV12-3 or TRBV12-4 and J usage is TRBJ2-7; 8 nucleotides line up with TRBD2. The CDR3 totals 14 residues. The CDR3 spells CASSERGLDYGQYF. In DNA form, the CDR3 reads TGTGCCAGCAGTGAACGGGGACTAGACTACGGGCAGTACTTC.